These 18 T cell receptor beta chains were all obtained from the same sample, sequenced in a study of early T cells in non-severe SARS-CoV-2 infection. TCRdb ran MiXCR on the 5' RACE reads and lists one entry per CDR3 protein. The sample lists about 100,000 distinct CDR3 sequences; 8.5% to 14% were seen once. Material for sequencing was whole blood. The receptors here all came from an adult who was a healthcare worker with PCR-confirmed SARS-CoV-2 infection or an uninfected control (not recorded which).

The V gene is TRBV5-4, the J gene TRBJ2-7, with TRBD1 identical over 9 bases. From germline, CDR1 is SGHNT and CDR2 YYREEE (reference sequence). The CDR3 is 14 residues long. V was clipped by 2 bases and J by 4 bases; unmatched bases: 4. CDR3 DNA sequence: TGTGCCAGCAGCTTAGCGGGACAGGGTTACGAGCAGTACTTC. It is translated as CASSLAGQGYEQYF.

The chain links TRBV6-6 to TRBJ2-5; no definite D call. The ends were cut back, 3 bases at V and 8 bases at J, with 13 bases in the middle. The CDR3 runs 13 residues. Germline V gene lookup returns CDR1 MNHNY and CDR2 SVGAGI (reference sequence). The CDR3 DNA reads TGTGCCAGCAGTTATAGGGCAGGTACCACCCAGTACTTC. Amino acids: CASSYRAGTTQYF.

CDR3 nucleotide sequence: TGTGCCAGCAGCGACAGGGAAGGTGCCCTCCACTTT. It specifies CASSDREGALHF. The chain joins TRBV9 to TRBJ1-6; D possibly corresponds to TRBD1 (6 bases). CDR1 is SGDLS and CDR2 is YYNGEE in the germline V gene. V was shortened by 3 bases and J by 14 bases, with 12 bases between the two germline ends. The CDR3 is made up of 12 amino acids.

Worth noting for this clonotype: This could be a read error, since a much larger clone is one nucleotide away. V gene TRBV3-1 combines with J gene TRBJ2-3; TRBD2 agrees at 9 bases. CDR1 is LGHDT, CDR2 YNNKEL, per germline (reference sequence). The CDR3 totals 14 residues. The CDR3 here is CASSLGLATNTQYF. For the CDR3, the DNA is TGTGCCAGCAGCCTGGGACTAGCCACAAATACGCAGTATTTT.

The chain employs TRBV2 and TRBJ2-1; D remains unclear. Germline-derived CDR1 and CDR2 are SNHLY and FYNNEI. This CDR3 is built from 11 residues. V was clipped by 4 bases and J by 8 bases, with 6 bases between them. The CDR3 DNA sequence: TGTGCCAGCAGTGCCGAGGATGAGCAGTTCTTC. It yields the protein CASSAEDEQFF.

CDR3 residues: CASSHFSGRAGTGELFF. Here the CDR3 DNA reads TGTGCCAGCAGTCATTTTAGCGGGAGGGCCGGCACCGGGGAGCTGTTTTTT. This sequence joins TRBV6-2 or TRBV6-3 and TRBJ2-2; TRBD2 matches 11 bases. The CDR3 runs to 17 residues. Trimming removed 5 bases from V and 4 bases from J; junction bases left unmatched: 9. CDR1 MNHEY and CDR2 SVGEGT come from the germline V gene.

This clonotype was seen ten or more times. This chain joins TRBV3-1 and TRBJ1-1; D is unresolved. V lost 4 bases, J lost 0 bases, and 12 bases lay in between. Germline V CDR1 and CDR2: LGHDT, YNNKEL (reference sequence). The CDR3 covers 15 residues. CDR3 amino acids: CASSPQLIMNTEAFF. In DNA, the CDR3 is TGTGCCAGCAGCCCCCAGTTAATCATGAACACTGAAGCTTTCTTT.

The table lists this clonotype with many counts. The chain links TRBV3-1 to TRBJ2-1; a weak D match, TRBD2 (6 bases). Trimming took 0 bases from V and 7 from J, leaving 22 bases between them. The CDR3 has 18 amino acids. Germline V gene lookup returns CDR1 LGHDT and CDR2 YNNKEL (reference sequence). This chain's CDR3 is CASSQERWVGSGSNEQFF. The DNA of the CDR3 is TGTGCCAGCAGCCAAGAAAGGTGGGTCGGGAGCGGGTCTAATGAGCAGTTCTTC.

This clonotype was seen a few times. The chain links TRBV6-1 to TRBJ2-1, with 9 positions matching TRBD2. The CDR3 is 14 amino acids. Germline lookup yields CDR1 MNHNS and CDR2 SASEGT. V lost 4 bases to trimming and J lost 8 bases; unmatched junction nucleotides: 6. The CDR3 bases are TGTGCCAGCAGTGGAGTAGCGGGAGCCGATGAGCAGTTCTTC. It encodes CASSGVAGADEQFF.

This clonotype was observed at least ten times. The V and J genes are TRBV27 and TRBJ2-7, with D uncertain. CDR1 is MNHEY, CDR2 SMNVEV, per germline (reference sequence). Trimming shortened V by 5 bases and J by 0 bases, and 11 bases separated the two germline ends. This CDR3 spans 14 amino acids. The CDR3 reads CASSPYPYSYEQYF. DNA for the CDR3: TGTGCCAGCAGTCCCTACCCCTACTCCTACGAGCAGTACTTC.

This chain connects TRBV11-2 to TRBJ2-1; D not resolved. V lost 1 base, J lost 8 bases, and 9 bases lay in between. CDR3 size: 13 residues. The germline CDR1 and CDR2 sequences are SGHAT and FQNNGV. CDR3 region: CASSLAAEDEQFF. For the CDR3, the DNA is TGTGCCAGCAGCTTAGCAGCCGAGGATGAGCAGTTCTTC.

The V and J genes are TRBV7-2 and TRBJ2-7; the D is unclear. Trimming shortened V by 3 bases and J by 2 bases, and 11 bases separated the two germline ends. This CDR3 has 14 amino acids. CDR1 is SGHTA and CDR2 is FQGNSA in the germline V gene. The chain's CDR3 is CASSFQDGPYEQYF. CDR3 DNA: TGTGCCAGCAGCTTTCAAGACGGACCCTACGAGCAGTACTTC. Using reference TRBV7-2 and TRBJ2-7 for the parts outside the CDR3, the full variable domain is GAGVSQSPSNKVTEKGKDVELRCDPISGHTALYWYRQSLGQGLEFLIYFQGNSAPDKSGLPSDRFSAERTGGSVSTLTIQRTQQEDSAVYLCASSFQDGPYEQYFGPGTRLTVT.

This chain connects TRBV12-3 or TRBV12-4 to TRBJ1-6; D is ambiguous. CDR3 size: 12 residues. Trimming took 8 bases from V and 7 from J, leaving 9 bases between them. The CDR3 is CASGQPNSPLHF. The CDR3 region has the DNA TGTGCCAGCGGGCAGCCGAATTCACCCCTCCACTTT.

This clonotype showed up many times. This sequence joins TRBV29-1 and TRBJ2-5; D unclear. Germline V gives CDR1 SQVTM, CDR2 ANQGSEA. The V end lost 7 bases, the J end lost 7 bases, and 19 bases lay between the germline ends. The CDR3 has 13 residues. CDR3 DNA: TGCAGCGACACAAGTTCTATTCGAGGGACCCAGTACTTC. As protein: CSDTSSIRGTQYF.

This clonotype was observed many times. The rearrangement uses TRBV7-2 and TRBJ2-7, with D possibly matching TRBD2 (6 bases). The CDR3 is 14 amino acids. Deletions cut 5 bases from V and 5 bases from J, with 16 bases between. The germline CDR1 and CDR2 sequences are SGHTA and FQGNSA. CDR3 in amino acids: CASSPGLLVDEQYF. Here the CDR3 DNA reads TGTGCCAGCAGCCCGGGACTGCTAGTCGACGAGCAGTACTTC.

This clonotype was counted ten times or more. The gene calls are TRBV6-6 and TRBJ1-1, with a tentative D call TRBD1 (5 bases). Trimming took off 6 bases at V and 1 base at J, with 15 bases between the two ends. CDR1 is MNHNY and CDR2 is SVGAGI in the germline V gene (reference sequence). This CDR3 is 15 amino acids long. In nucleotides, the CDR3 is TGTGCCAGCAGCCCAAGTCATAGGGGGAACACTGAAGCTTTCTTT. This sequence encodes CASSPSHRGNTEAFF.

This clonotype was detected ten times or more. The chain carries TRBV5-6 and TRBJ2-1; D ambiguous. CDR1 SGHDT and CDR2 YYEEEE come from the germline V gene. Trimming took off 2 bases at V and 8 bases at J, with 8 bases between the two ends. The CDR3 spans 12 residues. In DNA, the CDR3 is TGTGCCAGCAGCTTCGCCGGGCATGAGCAGTTCTTC. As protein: CASSFAGHEQFF.

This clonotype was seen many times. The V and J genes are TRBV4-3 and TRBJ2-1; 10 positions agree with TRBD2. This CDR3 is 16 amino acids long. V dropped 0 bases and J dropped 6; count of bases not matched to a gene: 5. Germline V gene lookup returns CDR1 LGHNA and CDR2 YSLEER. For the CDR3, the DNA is TGCGCCAGCAGCCAAGATCCGGGACTAGCGAGCAATGAGCAGTTCTTC. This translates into CASSQDPGLASNEQFF.